These T cell receptor beta chains were read from a single sample in a study of cytotoxic CD8 clonotypes in ibrutinib-treated CLL. This table comes from immunoSEQ multiplex PCR, and its TCRdb copy is limited to in-frame clones, with some not included. The sample has approximately 100,000 clones; approximately 80% are singletons. The sequenced sample was PBMCs, obtained after 12 months of ibrutinib treatment. These receptors were collected from a human donor with chronic lymphocytic leukemia. CDR3s include the opening cysteine and the closing phenylalanine or tryptophan. A D gene is named only where the DNA matches it firmly. Size is stated for part of the rows, as once, few or many counts, or as a class when the clone is expanded.

V	J	D	size	CDR3	DNA
TRBV19	TRBJ1-6	-	-	CASSIRLLGNSPLHF	TGTGCCAGTAGTATCCGTCTACTAGGTAATTCACCCCTCCACTTT
TRBV27	TRBJ1-6	-	-	CASSLGQTNSPLHF	TGTGCCAGCAGCCTCGGACAAACGAATTCACCCCTCCACTTT
TRBV7-9	TRBJ1-2	-	-	CASSKQTIYGYTF	TGTGCCAGCAGCAAACAAACAATCTATGGCTACACCTTC
TRBV5-1	TRBJ2-5	TRBD2	-	CASSLDSGGGTQYF	TGCGCCAGCAGCTTGGATTCGGGGGGAGGGACCCAGTACTTC
TRBV11-1	TRBJ2-7	-	-	CASSLGGAGTFNEQYF	TGTGCCAGCAGCTTAGGGGGGGCCGGGACATTCAACGAGCAGTACTTC
TRBV18	TRBJ1-5	-	-	CASSPGGAGQPQHF	TGTGCCAGCTCCCCGGGAGGGGCGGGGCAGCCCCAGCATTTT
TRBV7-9	TRBJ1-2	-	many	CASSLGRGADGYTF	TGTGCCAGCAGCTTAGGGAGGGGAGCGGATGGCTACACCTTC
TRBV5-1	TRBJ2-3	TRBD2	-	CASSLELAGSSDTQYF	TGCGCCAGCAGCTTGGAACTAGCGGGGTCCTCAGATACGCAGTATTTT
TRBV6-5	TRBJ2-7	-	-	CASSSRYEQYF	TGTGCCAGCAGTTCTCGATACGAGCAGTACTTC
TRBV4-1	TRBJ2-1	-	-	CASSQDIGGVYNEQFF	TGCGCCAGCAGCCAAGATATCGGAGGCGTCTACAATGAGCAGTTCTTC
TRBV2	TRBJ2-5	-	-	CASTSSGTKETQYF	TGTGCCAGCACCTCGTCCGGGACCAAAGAGACCCAGTACTTC
TRBV19	TRBJ1-1	-	-	CASSSISAGSSTEAFF	TGTGCCAGTAGCAGTATCTCTGCAGGGTCGAGCACTGAAGCTTTCTTT
TRBV30	TRBJ2-5	-	-	CAWSVRRNQETQYF	TGTGCCTGGAGTGTACGGCGAAACCAAGAGACCCAGTACTTC
TRBV9	TRBJ1-1	-	-	CASSTGRTNTEAFF	TGTGCCAGCAGCACGGGACGGACGAACACTGAAGCTTTCTTT
TRBV5-8	TRBJ1-2	-	-	CASSLPGRVYGYTF	TGTGCCAGCAGCTTGCCGGGGCGGGTCTATGGCTACACCTTC
TRBV6-1	TRBJ1-5	-	few	CASSLYNQPQHF	TGTGCCAGCAGCTTATACAATCAGCCCCAGCATTTT
TRBV11-2	TRBJ1-3	-	few	CASSIISPAIFSGNTIYF	TGTGCCAGCAGCATTATCTCCCCGGCCATCTTCTCTGGAAACACCATATATTTT
TRBV6-5	TRBJ2-3	TRBD1	-	CASNPDRGGTDTQYF	TGTGCCAGCAACCCGGACAGGGGTGGCACAGATACGCAGTATTTT
TRBV7-2	TRBJ1-2	TRBD1	-	CASSPPDRGTVGYTF	TGTGCCAGCAGCCCGCCCGACAGGGGAACGGTTGGCTACACCTTC
TRBV30	TRBJ2-5	-	-	CAWSPSETQYF	TGTGCCTGGTCCCCTTCTGAGACCCAGTACTTC
TRBV7-7	TRBJ2-2	-	once	CASSRAGDTGELFF	TGTGCTAGCAGCCGGGCAGGGGACACCGGGGAGCTGTTTTTT
TRBV9	TRBJ2-5	-	-	CASSVEGRGETQYF	TGTGCCAGCAGCGTAGAGGGGCGGGGTGAGACCCAGTACTTC
TRBV29-1	TRBJ2-1	-	-	CSVKGVRGGHNEQFF	TGCAGCGTGAAGGGGGTGCGGGGTGGGCACAATGAGCAGTTCTTC
TRBV11-2	TRBJ1-5	-	-	CASSLLHQGRNQPQHF	TGTGCCAGCAGCTTATTGCACCAGGGCCGCAATCAGCCCCAGCATTTT
TRBV30	TRBJ1-4	-	-	CAWSVTTLANEKLFF	TGTGCCTGGAGTGTAACAACTTTAGCTAATGAAAAACTGTTTTTT
TRBV11-3	TRBJ1-3	-	-	CASSLDHRNTIYF	TGTGCCAGCAGCTTAGATCATAGAAACACCATATATTTT
TRBV5-1	TRBJ2-5	TRBD2	-	CASLSTGGPWETQYF	TGCGCCAGCCTTAGCACGGGGGGGCCGTGGGAGACCCAGTACTTC
TRBV10-3	TRBJ2-1	TRBD1	-	CAISASGTGEDEQFF	TGTGCCATCAGTGCCTCCGGGACAGGGGAAGATGAGCAGTTCTTC
TRBV6-6	TRBJ1-2	-	-	CASSRRPTGIYGYTF	TGTGCCAGCAGTCGTAGACCGACAGGAATTTATGGCTACACCTTC
TRBV6-1	TRBJ1-1	-	once	CASSGRQTMNTEAFF	TGTGCCAGCAGTGGGAGACAGACCATGAACACTGAAGCTTTCTTT
TRBV5-1	TRBJ2-2	-	-	CASQRPSNTGELFF	TGCGCCAGCCAACGACCATCTAACACCGGGGAGCTGTTTTTT
TRBV5-4	TRBJ1-4	-	-	CASSPQGFANEKLFF	TGTGCCAGCAGCCCGCAGGGTTTTGCTAATGAAAAACTGTTTTTT
TRBV18	TRBJ2-3	-	-	CASSPPRSNGDTQYF	TGTGCCAGCTCACCCCCCCGGTCAAATGGAGATACGCAGTATTTT
TRBV2	TRBJ1-1	TRBD1	-	CASSRQGLNTEAFF	TGTGCCAGCAGTAGACAGGGTCTGAACACTGAAGCTTTCTTT
TRBV6-1	TRBJ2-2	TRBD2	-	CASRELGIAGRRTTGELFF	TGTGCCAGCCGTGAGTTAGGGATAGCGGGGCGACGAACAACCGGGGAGCTGTTTTTT
TRBV27	TRBJ2-7	-	-	CASSFAYSKPTLEQYF	TGTGCCAGCAGTTTCGCCTACTCAAAACCTACGTTGGAGCAGTACTTC
TRBV19	TRBJ2-2	-	once	CASSIAWGVSTGELFF	TGTGCCAGTAGTATCGCCTGGGGGGTTAGCACCGGGGAGCTGTTTTTT